These 24 T cell receptor beta chains were all obtained from the same sample, sequenced in a study of cytomegalovirus exposure and HLA in healthy donors. PCR was performed using 60 Vbeta and 13 Jbeta primers. Assay: immunoSEQ multiplex PCR; the TCRdb copy retains only in-frame clones and omits some. The sample has 100,000 to 150,000 clones, 83% seen once; the top ten hold about 3.7%. Sequenced sample: PBMCs. The source of these receptors is a middle-aged woman in good health and CMV-seropositive.

The CDR3 coding sequence is TGTGCCAGCAGTGAGGACAGGGTTGACAATCAGCCCCAGCATTTT. It specifies CASSEDRVDNQPQHF. The rearrangement joins TRBV6-1 to TRBJ1-5; TRBD1 matches at 8 bases. V lost 3 bases, J lost 3 bases, and 4 bases stayed unmatched. This CDR3 has 15 residues. CDR1 and CDR2 (germline): MNHNS, SASEGT.

The CDR3 region has the DNA TGTGCCAGCAGCTTATTAGCGGGTAGCTCCTACGAGCAGTACTTC. Translated: CASSLLAGSSYEQYF. The chain recombines TRBV7-3 with TRBJ2-7, with 7 positions matching TRBD2. Germline V CDR1 and CDR2: SGHTA, FQGTGA. J gave up 0 bases and V 2 bases, and 4 bases lay outside the gene matches. The CDR3 runs 15 residues.

The rearrangement links TRBV9 to TRBJ2-5; TRBD2 matches at 10 bases. The closer fit of TRBJ2-7 to the DNA end suggests the J call may be wrong. CDR1 and CDR2 (germline): SGDLS, YYNGEE. CDR3 length equals 16 residues. The CDR3 region has the DNA TGTGCCAGCAGCGTAGATGCTCTAGCGGGAGCATACGAGCAGTACTTC. Its protein is CASSVDALAGAYEQYF.

The chain joins TRBV28 to TRBJ1-2; 7 bases fit TRBD1. CDR3 length: 16 residues. The junction had 12 bases not matched to a gene; V was cut back by 7 bases and J by 1 base. Germline values: CDR1 MDHEN, CDR2 SYDVKM. The CDR3 is CASTPGGTHGNYGYTF. In nucleotides, the CDR3 is TGTGCCAGCACCCCAGGGGGAACCCATGGTAACTATGGCTACACCTTC.

The chain employs TRBV29-1 and TRBJ2-7; TRBD1 matches 8 bases. Per the germline V gene, CDR1 is SQVTM and CDR2 is ANQGSEA. This CDR3 has 12 residues. Trimming removed 7 bases from V and 5 bases from J; junction bases left unmatched: 7. The CDR3 here is CSATTGVDEQYF. As DNA, the CDR3 is TGCAGCGCCACGACAGGGGTAGACGAGCAGTACTTC.

Written as DNA, the CDR3 is TGTGCCAGTAGTATCACGGGCCCCGGAGGTGAGCAGTTCTTC. The encoded protein is CASSITGPGGEQFF. The chain couples TRBV19 to TRBJ2-1; a possible D gene is TRBD2 (5 bases). Germline assignment: CDR1 LNHDA and CDR2 SQIVND (reference sequence). The V and J ends lost 3 bases and 9 bases respectively, with 15 bases between them. CDR3 size: 14 residues.

The V and J genes are TRBV6-5 and TRBJ1-2; TRBD1 aligns across 8 bases. J gave up 6 bases and V 6 bases, and 6 bases lay outside the gene matches. The CDR3 sequence is 13 residues long. Germline CDR1 MNHEY, CDR2 SVGAGI. For the CDR3, the DNA is TGTGCCAGCAGCCCAACAGGGGGACATGGCTACACCTTC. It codes for CASSPTGGHGYTF.

This clone turned up a few times. V is TRBV29-1 and J is TRBJ2-7; D gene uncertain. Germline V lookup: CDR1 SQVTM, CDR2 ANQGSEA. This CDR3 spans 13 amino acids. V gave up 4 bases and J gave up 3 bases, with 13 bases separating them. The DNA of the CDR3 is TGCAGCGTTGCCCGAGAGCAAGACTACGAGCAGTACTTC. Protein product: CSVAREQDYEQYF.

A few counts support this clone. The chain has TRBV4-2 and TRBJ2-5, with 8 bases identical to TRBD1. The CDR3 runs 14 residues. CDR1 is LGHNA and CDR2 is YNFKEQ in the germline V gene. The V segment lost 1 base and the J segment 9 bases; nucleotides outside the gene matches: 7. The CDR3 sequence: CASSQGWDRSSQYF. CDR3 in DNA: TGTGCCAGCAGCCAAGGGTGGGACAGGTCATCCCAGTACTTC.

In its sample, this clone was seen once. The chain carries TRBV5-8 and TRBJ2-7; 12 bases agree with TRBD2. Germline V lookup: CDR1 SGHTS, CDR2 YDEGEE. V lost 0 bases to trimming and J lost 2 bases; unmatched junction nucleotides: 3. CDR3 size: 16 residues. The chain's CDR3 is CASSLGLAGEAYEQYF. CDR3 sequence (DNA): TGTGCCAGCAGCTTGGGACTAGCGGGAGAGGCCTACGAGCAGTACTTC. The whole variable domain, remainder taken from reference TRBV5-8 and TRBJ2-7, is EAGVTQSPTHLIKTRGQQATLRCSPISGHTSVYWYQQALGLGLQFLLWYDEGEERNRGNFPPRFSGRQFPNYSSELNVNALELEDSALYLCASSLGLAGEAYEQYFGPGTRLTVT.

The rearrangement links TRBV5-6 to TRBJ1-3; D call uncertain. This CDR3 comprises 15 residues. Germline CDR1 and CDR2: SGHDT and YYEEEE. Trimming pared 1 base from V and 0 bases from J, leaving 8 bases between. Written as DNA, the CDR3 is TGTGCCAGCAGCTTGCGGGGAAGCTCTGGAAACACCATATATTTT. Translating gives CASSLRGSSGNTIYF.

In its sample, this clone was seen a few times. V usage is TRBV11-2 and J usage is TRBJ2-7; 10 nucleotides line up with TRBD2. This CDR3 has 13 residues. The germline gives CDR1 SGHAT, CDR2 FQNNGV. With V trimmed by 8 bases and J by 4 bases, 5 bases remained unmatched. This CDR3 reads CASRTSGKYEQYF. CDR3 nucleotide sequence: TGTGCCAGCCGTACTAGCGGGAAGTACGAGCAGTACTTC. The entire variable domain, with the rest obtained from reference TRBV11-2 and TRBJ2-7, is as follows: EAGVAQSPRYKIIEKRQSVAFWCNPISGHATLYWYQQILGQGPKLLIQFQNNGVVDDSQLPKDRFSAERLKGVDSTLKIQPAKLEDSAVYLCASRTSGKYEQYFGPGTRLTVT.

This clone was observed a handful of times. The J gene is TRBJ2-5, the V gene TRBV4-2; TRBD2 agrees at 12 bases. The germline CDR1 and CDR2 sequences are LGHNA and YNFKEQ. The V gene end was trimmed by 4 bases and the J gene end by 2 bases; junction bases not matched to a gene: 2. The CDR3 extends over 15 amino acids. CDR3 protein: CASSRGTSGQETQYF. CDR3 DNA: TGTGCCAGCAGCCGCGGGACTAGCGGGCAAGAGACCCAGTACTTC.

The chain has TRBV7-9 and TRBJ2-4; tentatively, D is TRBD2 (6 bases). Per the germline V gene, CDR1 is SEHNR and CDR2 is FQNEAQ (reference sequence). Between the trimmed V and J ends, which lost 10 bases and 0 bases, there was a span of 25 bases. This CDR3 comprises 18 residues. The CDR3 region is CATSDRRDLPLAKNIQYF. CDR3 nucleotides: TGTGCCACCTCGGACCGCCGGGACTTACCTCTAGCCAAAAACATTCAGTACTTC.

The rearrangement links TRBV4-3 to TRBJ2-6; no definite D call. The ends were cut back, 1 base at V and 1 base at J, with 5 bases in the middle. CDR3 length: 15 residues. The germline CDR1 and CDR2 sequences are LGHNA and YSLEER. For the CDR3, the DNA is TGCGCCAGCAGCCAAGGGGCATCTGGGGCCAACGTCCTGACTTTC. Protein sequence: CASSQGASGANVLTF.

The chain employs TRBV5-8 and TRBJ2-7; possibly TRBD1 for D (6 bases). The V end lost 0 bases, the J end lost 0 bases, and 10 bases lay between the germline ends. Germline V lookup: CDR1 SGHTS, CDR2 YDEGEE. The CDR3 runs to 15 residues. CDR3 sequence: CASSLAGTYSYEQYF. For the CDR3, the DNA is TGTGCCAGCAGCTTGGCGGGGACATACTCCTACGAGCAGTACTTC.

This chain uses TRBV28 with TRBJ1-4, with 8 bases aligning to TRBD1. The CDR3 length is 15 residues. Trimming removed 6 bases from V and 7 bases from J; junction bases left unmatched: 10. CDR1 and CDR2 from the germline V gene are MDHEN and SYDVKM. CDR3 sequence (DNA): TGTGCCAGCAGCAGCGCCGGGACAGGCGGTGAAAAACTGTTTTTT. Translation: CASSSAGTGGEKLFF.

V is TRBV6-1 and J is TRBJ2-7, with 8 bases identical to TRBD1. Germline assignment: CDR1 MNHNS and CDR2 SASEGT. The CDR3 has 14 residues. Trimming cost V 1 base and J 3 bases; bases outside gene matches: 2. Here the CDR3 reads CASSEGTGIYEQYF. The DNA of the CDR3 is TGTGCCAGCAGTGAAGGGACAGGGATCTACGAGCAGTACTTC.

Only one count was recorded for this clone. This chain links TRBV5-6 with TRBJ2-5; D unresolved. The J call may be faulty, since TRBJ2-7 better matches the DNA end. The CDR3 is made up of 14 amino acids. The germline V gene encodes CDR1 SGHDT and CDR2 YYEEEE. CDR3 sequence reads: CASSQIASLGEQYF. The CDR3 coding sequence is TGTGCCAGCAGCCAGATTGCCAGTCTGGGCGAGCAGTACTTC.

A few counts support this clone. The rearrangement links TRBV6-1 to TRBJ2-1; 7 bases line up with TRBD2. Germline CDR1 and CDR2: MNHNS and SASEGT. This CDR3 has 12 amino acids. The V gene end was trimmed by 5 bases and the J gene end by 12 bases; junction bases not matched to a gene: 7. DNA for the CDR3: TGTGCCAGCAGTTCCACTACGGGAGGGCAGTTCTTC. As protein: CASSSTTGGQFF.

This clone was seen only once. The V and J genes are TRBV28 and TRBJ1-6; perhaps TRBD1 as D (6 bases). Germline CDR1 MDHEN, CDR2 SYDVKM. V lost 6 bases and J lost 0, with 18 bases in between. The CDR3 runs to 18 residues. For the CDR3, the DNA is TGTGCCAGCAGCCGATCGGGACACCTAGCCTCCTATAATTCACCCCTCCACTTT. This translates into CASSRSGHLASYNSPLHF.

The chain recombines TRBV4-1 with TRBJ2-7; 12 bases are shared with TRBD2. Per germline, CDR1 MGHRA and CDR2 YSYEKL. The ends lost 4 bases at V and 3 bases at J; junction bases unmatched: 4. This CDR3 comprises 15 residues. The CDR3 protein is CASSPRTSGIYEQYF. In DNA form, the CDR3 reads TGCGCCAGCAGCCCACGGACTAGCGGGATCTACGAGCAGTACTTC.

The chain recombines TRBV5-3 with TRBJ1-2, with D possibly being TRBD1 (6 bases). TRBV5-3 is sorted into the ORF group, with uncertain function. This CDR3 has 17 amino acids. The V and J ends lost 3 bases and 3 bases respectively, with 21 bases between them. Here the CDR3 reads CARSSIIPGQKDYGYTF. Written as DNA, the CDR3 is TGTGCCAGAAGCTCTATAATCCCGGGACAAAAAGACTATGGCTACACCTTC.

V usage is TRBV6-1 and J usage is TRBJ1-4, with D maybe TRBD1 (6 bases). Germline V gene data show CDR1 as MNHNS and CDR2 as SASEGT. This CDR3 contains 15 residues. Between the trimmed V and J ends, which lost 5 bases and 3 bases, there was a span of 13 bases. The CDR3 region has the DNA TGTGCCAGCAGTCCAGGGGTTGTGGCTAATGAAAAACTGTTTTTT. This gives the protein CASSPGVVANEKLFF.